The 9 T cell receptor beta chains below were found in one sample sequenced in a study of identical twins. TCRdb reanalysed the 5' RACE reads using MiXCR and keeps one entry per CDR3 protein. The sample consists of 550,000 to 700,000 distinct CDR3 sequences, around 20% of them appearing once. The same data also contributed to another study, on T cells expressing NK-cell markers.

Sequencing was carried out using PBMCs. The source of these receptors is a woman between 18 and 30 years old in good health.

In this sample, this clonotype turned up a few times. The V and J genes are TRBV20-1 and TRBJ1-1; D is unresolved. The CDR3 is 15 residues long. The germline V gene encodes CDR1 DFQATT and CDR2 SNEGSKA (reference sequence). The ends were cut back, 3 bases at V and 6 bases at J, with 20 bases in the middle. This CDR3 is CSASPVLPLSAEAFF. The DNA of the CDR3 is TGCAGTGCTAGCCCAGTTTTGCCTCTTAGCGCTGAAGCTTTCTTT.

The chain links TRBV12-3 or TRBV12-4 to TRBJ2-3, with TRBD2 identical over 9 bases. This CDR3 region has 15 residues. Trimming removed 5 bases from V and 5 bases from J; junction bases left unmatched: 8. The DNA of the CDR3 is TGTGCCAGCAGTAACCCAGCGGGAGGAGTAGATACGCAGTATTTT. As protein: CASSNPAGGVDTQYF.

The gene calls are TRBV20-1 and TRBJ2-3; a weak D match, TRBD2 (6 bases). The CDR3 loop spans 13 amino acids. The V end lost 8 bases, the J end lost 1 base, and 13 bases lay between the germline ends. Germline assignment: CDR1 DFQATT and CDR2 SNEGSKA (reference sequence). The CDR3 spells CSSLDYRTDTQYF. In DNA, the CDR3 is TGCAGTTCCCTGGACTACCGCACAGATACGCAGTATTTT.

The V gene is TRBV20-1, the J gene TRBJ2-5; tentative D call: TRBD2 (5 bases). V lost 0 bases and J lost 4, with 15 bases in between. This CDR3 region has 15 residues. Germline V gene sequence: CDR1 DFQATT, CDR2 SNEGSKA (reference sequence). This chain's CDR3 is CSARDRIRGLETQYF. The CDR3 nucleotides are TGCAGTGCTAGAGATCGAATCCGCGGGCTAGAGACCCAGTACTTC.

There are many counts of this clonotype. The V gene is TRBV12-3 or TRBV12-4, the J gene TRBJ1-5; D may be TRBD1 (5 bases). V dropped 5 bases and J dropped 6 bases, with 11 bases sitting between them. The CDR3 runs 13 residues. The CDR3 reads CASSVTRVQPQHF. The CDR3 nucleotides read TGTGCCAGCAGTGTCACCAGGGTTCAGCCCCAGCATTTT.

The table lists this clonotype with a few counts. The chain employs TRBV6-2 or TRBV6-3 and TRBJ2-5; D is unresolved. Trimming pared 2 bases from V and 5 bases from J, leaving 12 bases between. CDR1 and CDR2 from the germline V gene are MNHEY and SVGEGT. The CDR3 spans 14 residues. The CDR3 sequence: CASSYRRRRETQYF. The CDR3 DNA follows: TGTGCCAGCAGTTACAGGCGGCGGCGGGAGACCCAGTACTTC.

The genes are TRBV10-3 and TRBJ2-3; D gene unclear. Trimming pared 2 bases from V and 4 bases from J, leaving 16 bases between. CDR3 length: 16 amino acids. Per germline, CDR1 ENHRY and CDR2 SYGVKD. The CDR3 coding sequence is TGTGCCATCAGTGAGATCCAGCGTATTCCCTCAGATACGCAGTATTTT. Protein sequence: CAISEIQRIPSDTQYF.

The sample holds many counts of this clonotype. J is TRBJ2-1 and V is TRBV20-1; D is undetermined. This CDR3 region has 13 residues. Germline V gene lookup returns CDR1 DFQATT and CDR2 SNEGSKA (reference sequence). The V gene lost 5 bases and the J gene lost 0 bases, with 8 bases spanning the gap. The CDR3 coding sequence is TGCAGTGCTGGGATGAGCTCCTACAATGAGCAGTTCTTC. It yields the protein CSAGMSSYNEQFF.

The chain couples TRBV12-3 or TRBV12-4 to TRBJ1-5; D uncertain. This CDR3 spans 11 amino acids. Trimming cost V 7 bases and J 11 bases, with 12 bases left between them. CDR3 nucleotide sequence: TGTGCCAGCACCAGCACCGGGACCCAGCATTTT. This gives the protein CASTSTGTQHF.